The 2 T cell receptor beta chains in this list originate from one sample, sequenced in a study of shared clonotypes between healthy human individuals. In the naive CD8 group, cells lacked CD45RO and were positively selected for CCR7, so terminally differentiated effector memory CD45RA+ cells were left out. Using immunoSEQ multiplex PCR, the repertoire was profiled, and TCRdb retains in-frame clones only, with some absent. Of hundreds of thousands of clones detected, approximately 96% appear once; the ten largest clones hold under 0.3%. What was sequenced was naive CD8+ T cells sorted from blood. The receptors were sampled from a man aged 25-45 years in good health.

The table lists this clone with a count of one. The J gene is TRBJ2-7, the V gene TRBV10-2; 9 bases are a match to TRBD1. The CDR3 consists of 13 residues. Germline V gives CDR1 WSHSY, CDR2 SAAADI. The V and J ends lost 4 bases and 5 bases, in that order; junction bases with no gene match: 3. CDR3 DNA: TGCGCCAGCAGTGGGACAGGGGACCACGAGCAGTACTTC. It encodes CASSGTGDHEQYF.

The V call is TRBV4-1, the J call TRBJ2-5, with 14 nucleotides matching TRBD2. The J segment lost 1 base and the V segment lost 7 bases, leaving 14 bases of the junction unmatched. The CDR3 is made up of 19 amino acids. Germline V gene data show CDR1 as MGHRA and CDR2 as YSYEKL. This CDR3 is CASMGAGLAGVPLQETQYF. CDR3 nucleotide sequence: TGCGCCAGCATGGGGGCGGGACTAGCGGGAGTCCCCCTCCAAGAGACCCAGTACTTC.